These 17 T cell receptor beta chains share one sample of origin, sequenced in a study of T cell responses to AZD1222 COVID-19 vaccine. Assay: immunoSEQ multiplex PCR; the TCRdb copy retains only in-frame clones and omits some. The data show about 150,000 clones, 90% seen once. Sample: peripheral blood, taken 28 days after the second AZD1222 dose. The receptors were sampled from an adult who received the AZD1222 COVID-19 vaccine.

The CDR3, as DNA: TGTGCCAGCAGCTTCAGCGGCACAACCCAGTACTTC. It encodes CASSFSGTTQYF. The rearrangement joins TRBV5-6 to TRBJ2-5, with D possibly TRBD2 on 5 matching bases. This CDR3 has 12 residues. The V end lost 2 bases, the J end lost 8 bases, and 10 bases lay between the germline ends. CDR1 SGHDT and CDR2 YYEEEE come from the germline V gene.

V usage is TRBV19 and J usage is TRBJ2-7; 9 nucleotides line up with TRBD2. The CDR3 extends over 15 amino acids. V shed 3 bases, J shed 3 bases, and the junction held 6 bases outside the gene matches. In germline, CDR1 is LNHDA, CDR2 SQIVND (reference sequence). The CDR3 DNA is TGTGCCAGTAGTATCCAGCTAGCGGGAAACTACGAGCAGTACTTC. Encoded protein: CASSIQLAGNYEQYF.

In DNA, the CDR3 is TGTGCCTGGAGTCGGACAGGGTACCAGGGCTACACCTTC. Its translation is CAWSRTGYQGYTF. The rearrangement links TRBV30 to TRBJ1-2, with 8 bases matching TRBD1. With V trimmed by 2 bases and J by 8 bases, 7 bases remained unmatched. The germline V gene encodes CDR1 GTSNPN and CDR2 SVGIG (reference sequence). This CDR3 comprises 13 residues.

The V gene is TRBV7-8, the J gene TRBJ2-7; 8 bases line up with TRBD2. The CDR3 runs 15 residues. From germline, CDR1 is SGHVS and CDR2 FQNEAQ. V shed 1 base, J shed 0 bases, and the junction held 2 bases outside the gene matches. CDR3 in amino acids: CASSLVSGGSYEQYF. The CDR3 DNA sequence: TGTGCCAGCAGCTTAGTCAGCGGGGGCTCCTACGAGCAGTACTTC.

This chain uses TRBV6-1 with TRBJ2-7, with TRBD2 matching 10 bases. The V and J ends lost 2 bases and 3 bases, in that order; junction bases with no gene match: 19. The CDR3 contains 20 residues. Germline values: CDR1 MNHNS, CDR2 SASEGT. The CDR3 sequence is CASSERYPFMLAGVRYEQYF. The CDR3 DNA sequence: TGTGCCAGCAGTGAAAGATACCCCTTTATGCTAGCGGGAGTTCGCTACGAGCAGTACTTC.

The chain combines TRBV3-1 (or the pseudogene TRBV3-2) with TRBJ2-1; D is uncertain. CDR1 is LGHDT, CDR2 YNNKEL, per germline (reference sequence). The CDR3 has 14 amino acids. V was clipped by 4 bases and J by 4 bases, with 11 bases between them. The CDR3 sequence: CASSLAQTYNEQFF. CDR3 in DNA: TGTGCCAGCAGCCTTGCTCAAACTTACAATGAGCAGTTCTTC.

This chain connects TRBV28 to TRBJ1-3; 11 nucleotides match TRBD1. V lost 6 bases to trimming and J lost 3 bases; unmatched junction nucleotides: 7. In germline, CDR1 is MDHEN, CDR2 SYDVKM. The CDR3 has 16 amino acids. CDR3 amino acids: CASSPLGTGGGNTIYF. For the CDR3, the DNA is TGTGCCAGCAGCCCGCTTGGGACAGGGGGTGGAAACACCATATATTTT. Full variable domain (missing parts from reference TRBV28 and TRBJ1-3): DVKVTQSSRYLVKRTGEKVFLECVQDMDHENMFWYRQDPGLGLRLIYFSYDVKMKEKGDIPEGYSVSREKKERFSLILESASTNQTSMYLCASSPLGTGGGNTIYFGEGSWLTVV.

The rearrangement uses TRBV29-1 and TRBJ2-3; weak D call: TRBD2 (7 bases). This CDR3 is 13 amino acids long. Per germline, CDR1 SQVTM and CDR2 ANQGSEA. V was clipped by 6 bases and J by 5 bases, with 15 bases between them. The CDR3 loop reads CSVARGAQDTQYF. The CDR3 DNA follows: TGCAGCGTGGCCCGGGGGGCGCAAGATACGCAGTATTTT.

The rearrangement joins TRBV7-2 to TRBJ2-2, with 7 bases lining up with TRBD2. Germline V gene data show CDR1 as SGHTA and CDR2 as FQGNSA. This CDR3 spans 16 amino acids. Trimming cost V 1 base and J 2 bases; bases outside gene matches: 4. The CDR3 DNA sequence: TGTGCCAGCAGCTTAGTCACGGGAGGAAACACCGGGGAGCTGTTTTTT. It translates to CASSLVTGGNTGELFF.

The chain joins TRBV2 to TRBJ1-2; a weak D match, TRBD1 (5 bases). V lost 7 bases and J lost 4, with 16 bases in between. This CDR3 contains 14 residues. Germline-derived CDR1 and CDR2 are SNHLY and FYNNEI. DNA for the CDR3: TGTGCCAGCAAGAGGGACGGCAGTTTCTATGGCTACACCTTC. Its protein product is CASKRDGSFYGYTF.

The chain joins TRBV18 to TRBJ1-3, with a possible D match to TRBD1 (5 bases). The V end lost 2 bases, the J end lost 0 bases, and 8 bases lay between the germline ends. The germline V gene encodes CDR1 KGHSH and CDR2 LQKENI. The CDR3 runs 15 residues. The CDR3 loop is CASSPAQGSGNTIYF. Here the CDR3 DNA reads TGTGCCAGCTCACCAGCGCAGGGCTCTGGAAACACCATATATTTT. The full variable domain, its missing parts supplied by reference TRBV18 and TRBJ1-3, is NAGVMQNPRHLVRRRGQEARLRCSPMKGHSHVYWYRQLPEEGLKFMVYLQKENIIDESGMPKERFSAEFPKEGPSILRIQQVVRGDSAAYFCASSPAQGSGNTIYFGEGSWLTVV.

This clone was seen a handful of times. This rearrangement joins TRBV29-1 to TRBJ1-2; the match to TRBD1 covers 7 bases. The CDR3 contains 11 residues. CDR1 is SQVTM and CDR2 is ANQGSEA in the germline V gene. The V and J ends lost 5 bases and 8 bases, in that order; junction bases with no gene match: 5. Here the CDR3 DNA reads TGCAGCGTTCCTGACAGGGTGGGCTACACCTTC. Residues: CSVPDRVGYTF.

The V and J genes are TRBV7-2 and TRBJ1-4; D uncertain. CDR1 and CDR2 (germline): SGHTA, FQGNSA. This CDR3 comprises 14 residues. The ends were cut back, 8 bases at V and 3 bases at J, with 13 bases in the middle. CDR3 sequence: CASSRGLANEKLFF. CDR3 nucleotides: TGTGCCAGCTCCCGAGGCCTGGCTAATGAAAAACTGTTTTTT.

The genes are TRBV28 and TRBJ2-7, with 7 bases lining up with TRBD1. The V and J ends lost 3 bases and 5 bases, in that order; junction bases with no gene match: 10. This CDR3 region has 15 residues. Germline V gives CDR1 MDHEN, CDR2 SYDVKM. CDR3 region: CASSFHRGRMNEQYF. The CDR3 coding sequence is TGTGCCAGCAGTTTCCACAGGGGAAGGATGAACGAGCAGTACTTC.

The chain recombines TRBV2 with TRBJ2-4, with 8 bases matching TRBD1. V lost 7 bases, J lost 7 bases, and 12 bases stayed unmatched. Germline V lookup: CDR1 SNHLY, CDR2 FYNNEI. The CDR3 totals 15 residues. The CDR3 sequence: CASILTGGLGNIQYF. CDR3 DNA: TGTGCCAGCATACTTACAGGGGGTCTCGGGAACATTCAGTACTTC.

For the CDR3, the DNA is TGTGCCAGCAGATCCACTAGCTTTTTTGCCAAAAACATTCAGTACTTC. As protein: CASRSTSFFAKNIQYF. V gene TRBV28 combines with J gene TRBJ2-4, with a tentative D call TRBD2 (6 bases). The CDR3 totals 16 residues. The germline V and J ends were trimmed by 6 bases and 1 base, with 16 bases remaining between them. The V gene's germline CDR1 is MDHEN and CDR2 SYDVKM. Full variable domain (remainder filled in from reference TRBV28 and TRBJ2-4): DVKVTQSSRYLVKRTGEKVFLECVQDMDHENMFWYRQDPGLGLRLIYFSYDVKMKEKGDIPEGYSVSREKKERFSLILESASTNQTSMYLCASRSTSFFAKNIQYFGAGTRLSVL.

The chain's CDR3 is CASSVRQGDTEAFF. CDR3 bases: TGTGCCAGCAGTGTAAGGCAGGGCGACACTGAAGCTTTCTTT. V is TRBV2 and J is TRBJ1-1, with D possibly TRBD1 on 5 matching bases. The CDR3 has 14 amino acids. The V end was cut by 4 bases, the J end by 3 bases, with 12 bases between. Germline V CDR1 and CDR2: SNHLY, FYNNEI. The full variable domain, completed using reference TRBV2 and TRBJ1-1, is EPEVTQTPSHQVTQMGQEVILRCVPISNHLYFYWYRQILGQKVEFLVSFYNNEISEKSEIFDDQFSVERPDGSNFTLKIRSTKLEDSAMYFCASSVRQGDTEAFFGQGTRLTVV.